The entry below gives a single T cell receptor beta chain sequence along with its context. This clonotype was seen at least ten times. Its antigen is still unknown. Within one base of it there is no much larger clone, and no base qualities were kept. Graves' hyperthyroidism was defined as stable when no progression to ophthalmopathy occurred over 18 months of follow-up. Hyperthyroidism patients were newly diagnosed, with disease duration under 2 months, and aged 18 to 65 years. Exclusion was applied to patients with uncontrolled infections, other autoimmune diseases, pregnancy or lactation. Clinical symptoms, serum thyroxine and TRAb, thyroid ultrasound, and orbital computed tomography formed the basis for the diagnoses. Ficoll-Paque density gradient centrifugation was used to isolate PBMCs from about 10 ml of fresh peripheral blood. Trizol reagent was used to extract total RNA, and RNA quality was then checked on an Agilent 2100 Bioanalyzer.

CDR1 is given as SEHNR and CDR2 as FQNEAQ, both from the germline V gene (reference sequence). Clipping removes 3 bases from V and 0 bases from J, with 12 as the unmatched junction base count. The CDR3, cysteine through phenylalanine, is 19 amino acids long. CDR3 DNA only is kept here, 57 bases in frame from base 1. These data belong to a study of T cells in Graves' hyperthyroidism and ophthalmopathy (dated by TCRdb to about 2019). Some background on the complete study: Peripheral blood samples were taken at the time of initial diagnosis, prior to any treatment. Thyroid tissue and blood T-cell repertoires from over 5 Graves' hyperthyroidism patients were also compared in the study. The roughly 94 discovery patients were randomly divided into training and test sets at a 7:3 ratio. Prospective prediction of ophthalmopathy was tested in an independent validation cohort of 18 to 20 hyperthyroidism patients and 17 patients who later progressed to ophthalmopathy. TCR Vbeta CDR3 sequencing of approximately 140 peripheral blood samples (43 ophthalmopathy, 75 to 85 hyperthyroidism and roughly 17 progressor patients) is reported in the paper. A discovery cohort of roughly 100 patients, about 40 with Graves' ophthalmopathy and about 58 with stable Graves' hyperthyroidism, was used to find distinguishing TCR V-J signatures. Once sampling was done, hyperthyroidism patients were given methimazole at a starting dose of 30 mg daily, whereas ophthalmopathy patients were given high-dose intravenous methylprednisolone.

What the study reported, not specific to this receptor: Sample size was not statistically predetermined, and blinding of investigators to group allocation was not performed. In validation, the model predicted progression to ophthalmopathy a median of 6.5 months before onset, with roughly 70% sensitivity and 72.22% specificity. Most expanded thyroid clonotypes (frequency above 0.001) were also detected in blood, a finding suggesting that blood repertoires may reflect thyroid immune responses. In cross-validation, a model built on a 13 V-J signature told ophthalmopathy apart from stable hyperthyroidism with under 90% sensitivity and about 81% specificity, and in testing the same model reached 80%/75%.

Amplification of TCR beta CDR3 regions was carried out from RNA transcripts. For the first round of RT-PCR on the TCR CDR3, the HTBI primer set was used together with the Qiagen OneStep RT-PCR kit. The libraries were constructed in a second round of multiplex PCR and then size-selected and purified. Paired-end sequencing of the libraries was performed with 100 bp reads on an Illumina HiSeq2000. In the authors' own workflow: Raw data were processed with SOAPnuke, discarding reads with adapters, uncalled bases, mean Phred below 15, or no exact constant-primer or identifier match. COPE v1.2.5 was used to merge the high-quality paired reads, and each unique nucleotide sequence was defined as a clonotype. MiTCR v1.1 was used to align the clonotypes against IMGT TRBV, TRBD and TRBJ reference segments. Analysis was restricted to V-J combinations with a frequency above 0.0001, which covered roughly 99% of repertoires. The TCS score was defined as the ratio of F50 (clonal expansion) to E x V (chaos), calculated using BLOSUM62-based TCRdist between CDR3 peptides within each V-J. Welch's t-statistics and random forest reduced approximately 520 V-J features to about 13, which were used in a naive Bayes classifier (R e1071). TCRdb redid the processing of the public reads, applying fastp at Q25 and MiXCR, and retained in-frame beta chains. CDR3 protein duplicates are merged, each entry listing the most common genes and DNA. The V and J calls shown here were made by TCRdb, not taken from the authors' results. The sample contains roughly 300,000 distinct CDR3 sequences, under 25% of them found a single time. Together, the top ten hold 50% of the sample.

Material: blood. This chain is built from TRBV7-9 and TRBJ2-4; 9 middle bases align to TRBD1. The sequence derives from a woman aged 50 to 65 with Graves' hyperthyroidism. The CDR3 reads CASSLGQGRAGLAKNIQYF. The DNA sequence reads TGTGCCAGCAGCTTGGGACAGGGTCGCGCAGGACTAGCCAAAAACATTCAGTACTTC.